This TCR beta chain was sequenced for a study of blood T cell repertoires in COVID-19. Study as a whole: Some COVID-19 samples were acute and others convalescent; all came from the United States, Italy and Spain.

As processed by the authors: Amplification with reference gene primers provided the estimates of nucleated cell counts. Sequenced by immunoSEQ multiplex PCR; TCRdb stores in-frame clones only, minus some. Clone size and V and J calls were adopted from that table, with D and trimming inferred from the DNA. This sample has some 400,000 clones, with 80% to 90% found just once. Seattle's cohort entered during active infection and was followed longitudinally. The V gene lost 4 bases and the J gene lost 8 bases, with 8 bases spanning the gap. The CDR3 loop spans 11 amino acids. In germline, CDR1 is SGHVS, CDR2 FQNEAQ.

This chain uses TRBV7-8 with TRBJ1-2; D unclear. Source material: peripheral blood. The sequence came from a woman aged 60-75 years with COVID-19, enrolled during active disease. The CDR3 nucleotides are TGTGCCAGCAGCTACGGTGAGGGCTACACCTTC. Residues: CASSYGEGYTF. Based on the CDR3 plus reference TRBV7-8 and TRBJ1-2, the full variable domain is GAGVSQSPRYKVAKRGQDVALRCDPISGHVSLFWYQQALGQGPEFLTYFQNEAQLDKSGLPSDRFFAERPEGSVSTLKIQRTQQEDSAVYLCASSYGEGYTFGSGTRLTVV.